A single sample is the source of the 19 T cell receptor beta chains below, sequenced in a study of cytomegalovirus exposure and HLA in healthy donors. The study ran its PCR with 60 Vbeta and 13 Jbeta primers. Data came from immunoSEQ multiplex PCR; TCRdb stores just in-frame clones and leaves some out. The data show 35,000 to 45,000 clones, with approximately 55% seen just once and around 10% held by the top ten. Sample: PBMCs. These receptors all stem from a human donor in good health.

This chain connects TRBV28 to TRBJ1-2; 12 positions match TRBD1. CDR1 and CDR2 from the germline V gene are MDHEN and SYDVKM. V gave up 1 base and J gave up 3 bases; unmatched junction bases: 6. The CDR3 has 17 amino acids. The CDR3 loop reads CASSLYTGTGGDYGYTF. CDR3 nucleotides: TGTGCCAGCAGTTTATATACCGGGACAGGGGGCGACTATGGCTACACCTTC.

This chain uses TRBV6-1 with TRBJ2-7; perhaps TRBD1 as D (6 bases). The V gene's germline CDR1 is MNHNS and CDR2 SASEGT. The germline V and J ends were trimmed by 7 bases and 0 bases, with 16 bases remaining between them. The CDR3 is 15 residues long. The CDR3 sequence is CASTSPRDTSYEQYF. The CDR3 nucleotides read TGTGCCAGCACCTCCCCCCGGGACACCTCCTACGAGCAGTACTTC.

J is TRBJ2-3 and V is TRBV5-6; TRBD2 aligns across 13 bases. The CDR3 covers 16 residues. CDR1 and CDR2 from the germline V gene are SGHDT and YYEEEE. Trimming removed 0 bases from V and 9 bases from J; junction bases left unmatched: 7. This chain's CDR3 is CASSLVGTSGALTQYF. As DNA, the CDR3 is TGTGCCAGCAGCTTGGTGGGGACTAGCGGGGCGTTAACGCAGTATTTT.

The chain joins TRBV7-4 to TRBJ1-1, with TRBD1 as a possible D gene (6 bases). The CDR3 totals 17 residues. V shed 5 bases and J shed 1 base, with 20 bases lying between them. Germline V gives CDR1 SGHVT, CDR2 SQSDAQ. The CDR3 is CASSEGQWIRRNTEAFF. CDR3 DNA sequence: TGTGCCAGCAGCGAAGGACAGTGGATTCGTAGGAACACTGAAGCTTTCTTT. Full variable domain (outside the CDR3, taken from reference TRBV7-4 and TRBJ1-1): GAGVSQSPRYKVAKRGRDVALRCDSISGHVTLYWYRQTLGQGSEVLTYSQSDAQRDKSGRPSGRFSAERPERSVSTLKIQRTEQGDSAVYLCASSEGQWIRRNTEAFFGQGTRLTVV.

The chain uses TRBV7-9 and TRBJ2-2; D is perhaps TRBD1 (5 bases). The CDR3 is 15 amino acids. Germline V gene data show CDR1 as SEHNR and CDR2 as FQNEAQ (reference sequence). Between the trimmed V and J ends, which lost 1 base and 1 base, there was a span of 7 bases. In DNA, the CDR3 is TGTGCCAGCAGCTTAGGGGGCGGGAACACCGGGGAGCTGTTTTTT. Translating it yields CASSLGGGNTGELFF.

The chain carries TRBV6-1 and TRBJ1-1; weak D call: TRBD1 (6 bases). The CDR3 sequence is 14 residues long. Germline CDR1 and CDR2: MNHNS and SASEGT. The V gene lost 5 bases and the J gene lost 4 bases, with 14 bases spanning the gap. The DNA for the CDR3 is TGTGCCAGCAGTTTTACAGGGTGGACCACTGAAGCTTTCTTT. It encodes CASSFTGWTTEAFF.

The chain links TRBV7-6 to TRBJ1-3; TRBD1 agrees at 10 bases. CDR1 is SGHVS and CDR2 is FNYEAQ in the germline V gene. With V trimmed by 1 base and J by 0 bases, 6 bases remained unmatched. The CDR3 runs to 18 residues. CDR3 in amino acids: CASSLVGTGAYSGNTIYF. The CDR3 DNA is TGTGCCAGCAGCTTAGTGGGGACAGGGGCGTACTCTGGAAACACCATATATTTT.

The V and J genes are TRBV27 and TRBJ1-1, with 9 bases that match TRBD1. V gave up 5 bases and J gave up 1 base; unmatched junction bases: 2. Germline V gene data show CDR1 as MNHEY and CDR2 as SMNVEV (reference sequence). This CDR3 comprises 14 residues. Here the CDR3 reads CASSVGQGNTEAFF. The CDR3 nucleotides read TGTGCCAGCAGTGTGGGACAGGGGAACACTGAAGCTTTCTTT.

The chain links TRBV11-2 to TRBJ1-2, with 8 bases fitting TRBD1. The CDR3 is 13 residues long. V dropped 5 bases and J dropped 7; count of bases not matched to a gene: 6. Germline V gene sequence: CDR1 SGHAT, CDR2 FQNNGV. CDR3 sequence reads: CASSLQGAAGYTF. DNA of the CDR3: TGTGCCAGCAGCCTTCAGGGGGCGGCTGGCTACACCTTC.

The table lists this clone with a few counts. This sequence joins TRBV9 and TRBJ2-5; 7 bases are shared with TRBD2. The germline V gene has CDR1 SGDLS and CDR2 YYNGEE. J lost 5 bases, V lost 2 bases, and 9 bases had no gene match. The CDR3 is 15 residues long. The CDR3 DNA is TGTGCCAGCAGCGTGAATTTAGCGGGCGGGGAGACCCAGTACTTC. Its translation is CASSVNLAGGETQYF.

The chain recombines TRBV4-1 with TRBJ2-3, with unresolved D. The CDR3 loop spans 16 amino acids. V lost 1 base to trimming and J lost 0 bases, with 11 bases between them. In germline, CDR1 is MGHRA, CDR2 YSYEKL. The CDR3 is CASSQAAAMSTDTQYF. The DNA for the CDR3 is TGCGCCAGCAGCCAAGCTGCAGCGATGAGCACAGATACGCAGTATTTT.

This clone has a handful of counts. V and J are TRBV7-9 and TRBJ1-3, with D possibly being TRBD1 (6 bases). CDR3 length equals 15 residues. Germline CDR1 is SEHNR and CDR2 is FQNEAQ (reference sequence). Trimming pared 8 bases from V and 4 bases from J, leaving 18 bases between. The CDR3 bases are TGTGCCAGCCGGGGAAAGGGGGTCTCGGGAAACACCATATATTTT. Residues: CASRGKGVSGNTIYF.

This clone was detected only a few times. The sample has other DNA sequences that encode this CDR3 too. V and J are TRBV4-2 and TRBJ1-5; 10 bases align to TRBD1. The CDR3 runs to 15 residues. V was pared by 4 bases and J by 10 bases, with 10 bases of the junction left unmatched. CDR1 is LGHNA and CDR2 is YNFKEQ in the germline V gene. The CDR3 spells CASSRTGGESQPQHF. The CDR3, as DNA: TGTGCCAGCAGCCGGACAGGGGGGGAGAGTCAACCCCAGCATTTT.

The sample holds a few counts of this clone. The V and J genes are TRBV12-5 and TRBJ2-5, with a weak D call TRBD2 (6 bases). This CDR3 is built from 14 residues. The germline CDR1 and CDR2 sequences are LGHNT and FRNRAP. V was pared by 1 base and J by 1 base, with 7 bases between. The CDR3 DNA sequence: TGTGCTAGTGGTTTGGGTAGCGGCCAAGAGACCCAGTACTTC. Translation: CASGLGSGQETQYF.

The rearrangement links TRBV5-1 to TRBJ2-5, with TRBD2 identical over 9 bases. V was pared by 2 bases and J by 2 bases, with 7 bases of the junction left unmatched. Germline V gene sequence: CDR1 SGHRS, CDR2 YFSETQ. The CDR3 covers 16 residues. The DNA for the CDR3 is TGCGCCAGCAGCTTCGGCGGGGGGGGGAAACAAGAGACCCAGTACTTC. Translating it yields CASSFGGGGKQETQYF. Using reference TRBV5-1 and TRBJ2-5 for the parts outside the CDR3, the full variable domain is KAGVTQTPRYLIKTRGQQVTLSCSPISGHRSVSWYQQTPGQGLQFLFEYFSETQRNKGNFPGRFSGRQFSNSRSEMNVSTLELGDSALYLCASSFGGGGKQETQYFGPGTRLLVL.

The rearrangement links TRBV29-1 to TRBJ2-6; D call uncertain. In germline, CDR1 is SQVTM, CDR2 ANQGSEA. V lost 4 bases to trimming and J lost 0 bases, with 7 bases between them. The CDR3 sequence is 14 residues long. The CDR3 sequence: CSVGPSSGANVLTF. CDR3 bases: TGCAGCGTTGGTCCCAGCTCTGGGGCCAACGTCCTGACTTTC.

The CDR3 nucleotides read TGCAGCGTTCACAAGGCAAGCGGGAACCACGAGCAGTACTTC. Its translation is CSVHKASGNHEQYF. The rearrangement uses TRBV29-1 and TRBJ2-5, with 7 bases aligning to TRBD2. The DNA matches TRBJ2-7 better at its end, which makes the J call doubtful. The CDR3 has 14 amino acids. Germline V gene data show CDR1 as SQVTM and CDR2 as ANQGSEA.

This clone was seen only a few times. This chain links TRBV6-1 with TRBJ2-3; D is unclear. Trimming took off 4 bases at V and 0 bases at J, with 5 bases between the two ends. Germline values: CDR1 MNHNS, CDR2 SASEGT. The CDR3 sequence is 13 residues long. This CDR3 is CASSVSSTDTQYF. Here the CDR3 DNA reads TGTGCCAGCAGTGTTTCTAGCACAGATACGCAGTATTTT.

The CDR3 loop reads CASSSRTGGDEQYF. The CDR3 nucleotides read TGCGCCAGCAGCTCGCGGACAGGGGGCGACGAGCAGTACTTC. The V and J genes are TRBV4-3 and TRBJ2-5; the match to TRBD1 covers 11 bases. The better agreement between TRBJ2-7 and the DNA end casts doubt on the J call. This CDR3 contains 14 residues. The germline V gene has CDR1 LGHNA and CDR2 YSLEER.